The rows below give T cell receptor beta chains drawn from one sample of a study of blood T cell repertoires in COVID-19. Libraries were prepared by immunoSEQ multiplex PCR; TCRdb keeps only in-frame clonotypes and omits some of them. This sample has 350,000 to 450,000 clones, with over 75% found just once. The sequencing sample was made of peripheral blood. The receptors were sampled from a woman in her 40s with COVID-19, enrolled during active disease. Both conserved end residues are part of each CDR3. Fields, in order: V gene, D gene, J gene, clone size, CDR3 protein, CDR3 DNA. D genes are given only for firm matches. Rows may omit the clone size; those that give it use once, few, many or a size class.

>TRBV27|-|TRBJ1-2|-
CASSLSYNTKKNYGYTF
TGTGCCAGCAGTTTATCGTATAACACCAAAAAAAACTATGGCTACACCTTC
>TRBV27|TRBD2|TRBJ2-5|-
CASRGLGFVETQYF
TGTGCCAGCAGGGGACTAGGCTTCGTAGAGACCCAGTACTTC
>TRBV27|TRBD1|TRBJ1-4|-
CASSFRGQGPEKLFF
TGTGCCAGCAGTTTCCGGGGACAGGGCCCGGAAAAACTGTTTTTT
>TRBV29-1|-|TRBJ1-2|few
CSVGRRVGGYTF
TGCAGCGTTGGTCGGAGGGTGGGGGGCTACACCTTC
>TRBV6-5|-|TRBJ1-1|-
CASSYAGGGTEAFF
TGTGCCAGCAGTTACGCGGGGGGGGGCACTGAAGCTTTCTTT
>TRBV5-1|-|TRBJ1-3|-
CASSSDSRSGNTIYF
TGCGCCAGCAGCTCCGACAGTCGCTCTGGAAACACCATATATTTT
>TRBV6-5|-|TRBJ1-5|-
CASSSRVEQPQHF
TGTGCCAGCAGTTCCAGGGTAGAGCAGCCCCAGCATTTT
>TRBV18|-|TRBJ2-2|once
CASSPLGATGELFF
TGTGCCAGCTCGCCCCTAGGGGCCACCGGGGAGCTGTTTTTT
>TRBV4-3|-|TRBJ1-2|-
CASSQVQGSNYGYTF
TGCGCCAGCAGCCAAGTCCAGGGGAGTAACTATGGCTACACCTTC
>TRBV6-5|-|TRBJ1-3|-
CASSFAPLSSGNTIYF
TGTGCCAGCAGTTTCGCACCGCTTAGCTCTGGAAACACCATATATTTT
>TRBV19|TRBD1|TRBJ2-5|-
CASSMRQGQETQYF
TGTGCCAGTAGTATGCGACAGGGCCAGGAGACCCAGTACTTC
>TRBV19|TRBD1|TRBJ2-3|-
CASSEQGRGDTQYF
TGTGCCAGTAGCGAACAGGGGCGTGGAGATACGCAGTATTTT
>TRBV18|TRBD2|TRBJ2-5|-
CASSRTPGLAGGPVQTQYF
TGTGCCAGCTCACGGACTCCTGGACTAGCGGGGGGGCCGGTTCAGACCCAGTACTTC
>TRBV5-4|TRBD2|TRBJ2-2|-
CASSSGLAALNTGELFF
TGTGCCAGCAGCTCGGGACTAGCGGCTTTGAACACCGGGGAGCTGTTTTTT
>TRBV15|-|TRBJ1-1|few
CATSTRLTGSGEAFF
TGTGCCACCAGCACGAGACTTACAGGGTCGGGTGAAGCTTTCTTT
>TRBV7-2|TRBD1|TRBJ1-2|-
CASSPRDGQGAHGYTF
TGTGCCAGCAGCCCAAGGGATGGACAGGGGGCGCACGGCTACACCTTC
>TRBV7-9|TRBD2|TRBJ2-7|-
CASSLVGLAGVPYYEQYF
TGTGCCAGCAGCTTAGTTGGACTAGCGGGAGTACCCTACTACGAGCAGTACTTC
>TRBV28|-|TRBJ1-1|-
CASSLSGRNTEAFF
TGTGCCAGCAGTTTATCAGGCAGGAACACTGAAGCTTTCTTT
>TRBV2|-|TRBJ1-1|-
CASSDPGEGTEAFF
TGTGCCAGCAGTGACCCCGGCGAGGGAACTGAAGCTTTCTTT
>TRBV7-2|-|TRBJ1-4|-
CASSHRTALSREKLFF
TGTGCCAGCAGCCACCGGACAGCCCTCAGTCGGGAAAAACTGTTTTTT
>TRBV7-2|-|TRBJ1-5|-
CASSPRGGASQPQHF
TGTGCCAGCAGCCCAAGGGGGGGGGCAAGTCAGCCCCAGCATTTT
>TRBV29-1|-|TRBJ1-4|few
CSVRGGEKLFF
TGCAGCGTGCGGGGAGGGGAAAAACTGTTTTTT
>TRBV27|-|TRBJ2-1|once
CASSLGGRDEQFF
TGTGCCAGCAGTTTGGGGGGGCGGGATGAGCAGTTCTTC
>TRBV27|TRBD2|TRBJ2-3|once
CASSQRGGRADTQYF
TGTGCCAGCAGTCAACGCGGGGGAAGGGCAGATACGCAGTATTTT
>TRBV7-6|TRBD2|TRBJ2-3|once
CASSLVGRAGGTDTQYF
TGTGCCAGCAGCTTAGTGGGGAGGGCGGGGGGTACAGATACGCAGTATTTT
>TRBV28|TRBD2|TRBJ2-1|-
CASNKGGSQNEQFF
TGTGCCAGCAACAAGGGCGGGAGCCAGAATGAGCAGTTCTTC
>TRBV19|-|TRBJ1-5|-
CASTPRVEDNQPQHF
TGTGCCAGTACCCCGAGGGTGGAGGACAATCAGCCCCAGCATTTT
>TRBV20-1|TRBD1|TRBJ1-1|-
CSARETGPAFF
TGCAGTGCTAGAGAGACAGGGCCAGCTTTCTTT
>TRBV2|-|TRBJ2-7|-
CASSRGYEQYF
TGTGCCAGCAGTAGGGGCTACGAGCAGTACTTC
>TRBV7-2|TRBD2|TRBJ2-5|-
CASSPRTSGTYQETQYF
TGTGCCAGCAGCCCCCGGACTAGCGGGACTTACCAAGAGACCCAGTACTTC
>TRBV7-2|TRBD1|TRBJ1-1|-
CASSYFTGAGTEAFF
TGTGCCAGCAGCTATTTTACAGGGGCTGGCACTGAAGCTTTCTTT
>TRBV30|-|TRBJ2-2|-
CAWSVPGTGELFF
TGTGCCTGGAGTGTACCCGGGACCGGGGAGCTGTTTTTT
>TRBV9|TRBD2|TRBJ2-1|-
CASSPAGTNNEQFF
TGTGCCAGCAGTCCCGCCGGGACTAACAATGAGCAGTTCTTC
>TRBV29-1|-|TRBJ2-1|-
CSVEPIRQGNEQFF
TGCAGCGTTGAGCCCATCCGGCAGGGCAATGAGCAGTTCTTC
>TRBV5-6|-|TRBJ2-2|-
CASSFPTDYTGELFF
TGTGCCAGCAGCTTCCCGACCGACTACACCGGGGAGCTGTTTTTT
>TRBV30|-|TRBJ2-1|-
CAWSVPREHFSYNEQFF
TGTGCCTGGAGTGTACCTCGGGAACACTTCTCCTACAATGAGCAGTTCTTC
>TRBV7-2|-|TRBJ2-5|-
CASSLSTSQETQYF
TGTGCCAGCAGCTTATCCACTAGCCAAGAGACCCAGTACTTC
>TRBV7-3|-|TRBJ1-5|few
CASSPQQGQPQHF
TGTGCCAGCAGCCCTCAACAGGGACAGCCCCAGCATTTT
>TRBV6-6|TRBD1|TRBJ1-6|-
CASSHPGQENNNSPLHF
TGTGCCAGCAGTCATCCGGGACAGGAGAACAATAATTCACCCCTCCACTTT
>TRBV19|TRBD2|TRBJ2-1|-
CASSGQILAGAKNEQFF
TGTGCCAGTTCCGGGCAAATACTAGCGGGAGCTAAGAATGAGCAGTTCTTC
>TRBV15|-|TRBJ1-5|-
CATSRDSAERGNQPQHF
TGTGCCACCAGCAGAGATAGTGCTGAACGGGGCAATCAGCCCCAGCATTTT
>TRBV15|TRBD2|TRBJ2-1|-
CATSRDFGLAEGNEQFF
TGTGCCACCAGCAGAGATTTTGGTCTAGCGGAGGGAAATGAGCAGTTCTTC
>TRBV7-8|-|TRBJ2-7|-
CASSLARSRRGRTYEQYF
TGTGCCAGCAGCTTAGCGAGGTCTCGGCGGGGCCGGACCTACGAGCAGTACTTC
>TRBV4-3|TRBD1|TRBJ1-1|-
CASSQDRGHTEAFF
TGCGCCAGCAGCCAAGACAGGGGGCACACTGAAGCTTTCTTT
>TRBV2|-|TRBJ1-1|-
CATLGPRATEAFF
TGTGCCACCCTGGGGCCGAGAGCTACTGAAGCTTTCTTT
>TRBV11-2|-|TRBJ2-5|-
CASSQGGGEETQYF
TGTGCCAGCAGCCAAGGGGGGGGAGAAGAGACCCAGTACTTC
>TRBV6-5|TRBD2|TRBJ2-1|-
CASSPSGTSYNEQFF
TGTGCCAGCAGTCCATCCGGGACTAGTTACAATGAGCAGTTCTTC
>TRBV14|-|TRBJ2-5|-
CASSQDRHREETQYF
TGTGCCAGCAGCCAAGATAGGCACAGGGAAGAGACCCAGTACTTC
>TRBV28|-|TRBJ2-7|-
CASSFHLPYEQYF
TGTGCCAGCAGTTTCCACCTACCCTACGAGCAGTACTTC
>TRBV4-1|-|TRBJ1-5|-
CASSQEGLGGVPVSNQPQHF
TGCGCCAGCAGCCAAGAAGGCCTTGGTGGAGTTCCGGTTAGCAATCAGCCCCAGCATTTT
>TRBV19|-|TRBJ1-6|-
CASSTNRDSPLHF
TGTGCCAGTAGTACGAACAGGGATTCACCCCTCCACTTT
>TRBV3-1/TRBV3-2|TRBD2|TRBJ2-3|-
CASSQDPPKLAGVTDTQYF
TGTGCCAGCAGCCAAGATCCGCCGAAGCTAGCGGGAGTTACAGATACGCAGTATTTT
>TRBV7-9|TRBD2|TRBJ2-3|-
CASSLGAAGDTDTQYF
TGTGCCAGCAGTCTAGGGGCAGCGGGGGACACAGATACGCAGTATTTT